This T cell receptor beta chain was sequenced during a study of T cell repertoires in cytomegalovirus infection. MiXCR, run by TCRdb on the reads, gives a single entry per CDR3 protein. The sample includes more than 150,000 distinct CDR3 sequences, about 15% of them seen just once. The CDR3 is 13 residues long. From germline, CDR1 is MDHEN and CDR2 SYDVKM. V was pared by 3 bases and J by 4 bases, with 9 bases between. The chain is built from TRBV28 and TRBJ1-1; D uncertain. This TCR came from a human donor in good health (CMV status not recorded). Some clones in this sample may be carry-over from other donors' samples. The sample comprised CD8+ T cells from PBMCs. The CDR3 sequence is CASSLLVGTEAFF. CDR3 bases: TGTGCCAGCAGTTTGTTGGTTGGCACTGAAGCTTTCTTT.